This T cell receptor (beta chain) was recovered during a study of T cell responses to AZD1222 COVID-19 vaccine. Overall study: Second-dose intervals near 4 or 12 weeks were combined.

V was pared by 1 base and J by 2 bases, with 11 bases between. Per the germline V gene, CDR1 is SGHTA and CDR2 is FQGTGA. The CDR3 covers 16 residues. This clone was seen just once. Measured with immunoSEQ multiplex PCR; TCRdb has only the in-frame clones, and not every one. Of tens of thousands of clones listed, under 95% are singletons. The sequenced sample was peripheral blood, obtained on day 0 of AZD1222 vaccination. The sequence derives from an adult in good health. J is TRBJ2-2 and V is TRBV7-3; TRBD1 might be the D (5 bases). For the CDR3, the DNA is TGTGCCAGCAGCTTAAGGGGCTCAGTCAACACCGGGGAGCTGTTTTTT. It translates to CASSLRGSVNTGELFF. Combining the CDR3 with reference TRBV7-3 and TRBJ2-2 gives the whole variable domain GAGVSQTPSNKVTEKGKYVELRCDPISGHTALYWYRQSLGQGPEFLIYFQGTGAADDSGLPNDRFFAVRPEGSVSTLKIQRTERGDSAVYLCASSLRGSVNTGELFFGEGSRLTVL.